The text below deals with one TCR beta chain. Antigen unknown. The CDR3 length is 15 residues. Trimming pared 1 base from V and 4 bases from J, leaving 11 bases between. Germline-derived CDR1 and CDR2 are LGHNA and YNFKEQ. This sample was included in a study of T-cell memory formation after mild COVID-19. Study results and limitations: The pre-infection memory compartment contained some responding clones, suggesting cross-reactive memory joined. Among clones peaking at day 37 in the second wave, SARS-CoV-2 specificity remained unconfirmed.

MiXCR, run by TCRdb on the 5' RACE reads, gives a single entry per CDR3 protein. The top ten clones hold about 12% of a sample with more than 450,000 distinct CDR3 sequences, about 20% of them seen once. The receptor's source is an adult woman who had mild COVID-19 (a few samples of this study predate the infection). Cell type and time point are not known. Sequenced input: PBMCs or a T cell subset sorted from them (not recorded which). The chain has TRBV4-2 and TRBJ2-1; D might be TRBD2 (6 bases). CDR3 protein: CASSQAYGRYNEQFF. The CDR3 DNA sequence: TGTGCCAGCAGCCAAGCATACGGGAGATACAATGAGCAGTTCTTC.